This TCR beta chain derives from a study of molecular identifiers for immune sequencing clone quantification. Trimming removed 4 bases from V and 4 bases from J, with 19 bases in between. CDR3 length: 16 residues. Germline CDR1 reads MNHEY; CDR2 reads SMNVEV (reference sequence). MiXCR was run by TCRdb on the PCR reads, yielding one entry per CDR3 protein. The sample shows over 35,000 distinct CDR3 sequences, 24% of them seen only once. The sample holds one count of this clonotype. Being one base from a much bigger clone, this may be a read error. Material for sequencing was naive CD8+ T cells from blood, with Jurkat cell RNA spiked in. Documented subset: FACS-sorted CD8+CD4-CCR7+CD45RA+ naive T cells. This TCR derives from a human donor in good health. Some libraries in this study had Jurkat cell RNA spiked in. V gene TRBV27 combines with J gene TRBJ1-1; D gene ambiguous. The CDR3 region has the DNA TGTGCCAGCAGTTCGGATCCGACGGCTGCTTCCACTGAAGCTTTCTTT. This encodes CASSSDPTAASTEAFF.